This is a list of T cell receptor beta chains from one sample in a study of CD8 T cells in ankylosing spondylitis. TCRdb reprocessed the 5' RACE reads via MiXCR and lists one record per CDR3 protein. The data hold a few hundred thousand distinct CDR3 sequences, with more than 9% observed a single time. The source material was blood, either unsorted or a sorted T cell fraction (not recorded which). These TCRs come from a male donor with ankylosing spondylitis or in good health (not recorded which). Both conserved end residues are part of each CDR3. Fields, in order: clone size, J gene, D gene, V gene, CDR3 protein, CDR3 DNA. D genes are given only for firm matches. Rows give clone size only sometimes, using once, few, many, or a class for an expanded clone.

>many|TRBJ1-6|-|TRBV12-3/TRBV12-4
CASSFGGGNSPLHF
TGTGCCAGCAGTTTCGGGGGTGGCAATTCACCCCTCCACTTT
>few|TRBJ2-1|TRBD2|TRBV20-1
CSASGGALNEQFF
TGCAGTGCTAGCGGGGGGGCCCTCAATGAGCAGTTCTTC
>many|TRBJ1-1|-|TRBV12-3/TRBV12-4
CASSLQLRDTEAFF
TGTGCCAGCAGTTTACAACTCAGGGACACTGAAGCTTTCTTT
>-|TRBJ2-2|TRBD1|TRBV3-1
CASSQRRGTGDTGELFF
TGTGCCAGCAGCCAACGGAGAGGGACAGGGGACACCGGGGAGCTGTTTTTT
>-|TRBJ2-4|-|TRBV5-6
CASSLRGTAKNIQYF
TGTGCCAGCAGCTTGAGGGGGACTGCCAAAAACATTCAGTACTTC
>few|TRBJ2-7|TRBD1|TRBV6-1
CASREGQGLTYEQYF
TGTGCCAGCAGGGAAGGACAGGGCCTTACCTACGAGCAGTACTTC
>many|TRBJ2-5|TRBD2|TRBV5-1
CASTRTSGLQETQYF
TGCGCCAGCACCCGGACTAGCGGGTTGCAAGAGACCCAGTACTTC
>many|TRBJ1-1|-|TRBV3-1
CASSREGRAFF
TGTGCCAGCAGCCGAGAGGGTCGGGCTTTCTTT
>few|TRBJ2-7|TRBD2|TRBV10-3
CAISAGRAGGPGQYF
TGTGCCATCAGTGCGGGACGGGCGGGGGGCCCCGGGCAGTACTTC
>-|TRBJ2-3|-|TRBV9
CASSVGVGPDTQYF
TGTGCCAGCAGCGTAGGGGTGGGGCCAGATACGCAGTATTTT
>many|TRBJ2-4|TRBD1|TRBV12-3/TRBV12-4
CASSFGTANIQYF
TGTGCCAGCAGTTTTGGGACAGCGAACATTCAGTACTTC
>many|TRBJ2-7|-|TRBV6-1
CASSPAMGTYEQYF
TGTGCCAGCAGTCCCGCGATGGGTACCTACGAGCAGTACTTC
>-|TRBJ2-3|TRBD2|TRBV5-1
CASSLASGLAGETDTQYF
TGCGCCAGCAGCTTGGCCTCGGGACTAGCGGGGGAAACAGATACGCAGTATTTT
>few|TRBJ2-3|TRBD1|TRBV9
CASSARGKDPRSTDTQYF
TGTGCCAGCAGCGCCAGGGGGAAGGATCCCCGTAGCACAGATACGCAGTATTTT
>many|TRBJ1-1|TRBD1|TRBV12-3/TRBV12-4
CASSLRQGPLNTEAFF
TGTGCCAGCAGCTTGAGACAGGGGCCTCTGAACACTGAAGCTTTCTTT
>many|TRBJ1-2|TRBD1|TRBV5-1
CASSPGTGGPGANYGYTF
TGCGCCAGCTCTCCCGGGACAGGGGGGCCCGGAGCTAACTATGGCTACACCTTC
>many|TRBJ1-2|TRBD1|TRBV10-3
CAISEATNTQGAGGYTF
TGTGCCATCAGTGAGGCGACTAACACACAGGGGGCGGGTGGCTACACCTTC
>many|TRBJ2-7|TRBD2|TRBV6-1
CASSVAAGAAYEQYF
TGTGCCAGCAGTGTGGCAGCGGGGGCCGCCTACGAGCAGTACTTC
>-|TRBJ2-3|-|TRBV29-1
CSSAYSGTQYF
TGCAGCTCCGCATATTCCGGTACGCAGTATTTT
>-|TRBJ1-2|TRBD1|TRBV7-9
CASSLVVTGEGYTF
TGTGCCAGCAGCTTAGTCGTAACAGGGGAAGGCTACACCTTC
>many|TRBJ2-5|TRBD1|TRBV5-1
CASSLRTGGIQETQYF
TGCGCCAGCAGCCTAAGGACAGGGGGGATCCAAGAGACCCAGTACTTC
>many|TRBJ1-5|TRBD1|TRBV10-3
CAISESKGGGNQPQHF
TGTGCCATCAGTGAGTCGAAAGGGGGCGGCAATCAGCCCCAGCATTTT
>many|TRBJ2-3|-|TRBV7-2
CASSLEPDTQYF
TGTGCCAGCAGCTTAGAGCCAGATACGCAGTATTTT
>many|TRBJ2-1|-|TRBV18
CASSQGLGEGNEQFF
TGTGCCAGCTCACAAGGCCTGGGGGAAGGTAATGAGCAGTTCTTC
>-|TRBJ1-1|TRBD1|TRBV28
CAGGTGVSEAFF
TGTGCCGGCGGGACAGGGGTTAGTGAAGCTTTCTTT
>-|TRBJ2-1|-|TRBV3-1
CASSQGALRTYNEQFF
TGTGCCAGCAGCCAAGGGGCCCTACGCACCTACAATGAGCAGTTCTTC
>-|TRBJ2-3|TRBD2|TRBV11-2
CASSLDGTSGGTQYF
TGTGCCAGCAGCTTAGACGGGACTAGCGGGGGTACGCAGTATTTT
>-|TRBJ2-5|-|TRBV20-1
CSAETHNFKTQYF
TGCAGTGCTGAGACTCACAACTTCAAGACCCAGTACTTC
>many|TRBJ1-5|-|TRBV6-1
CASSTPGSNQPQHF
TGTGCCAGCAGTACCCCGGGTAGCAATCAGCCCCAGCATTTT
>-|TRBJ2-3|TRBD2|TRBV20-1
CSASPGASGVDTQYF
TGCAGTGCCTCCCCGGGGGCTAGCGGGGTGGATACGCAGTATTTT
>few|TRBJ1-5|TRBD1|TRBV5-1
CASSPGTGLSLPQHF
TGCGCCAGCAGCCCCGGGACAGGCCTGTCTCTGCCCCAGCATTTT
>many|TRBJ2-3|-|TRBV24-1
CATGTGVIPDTQYF
TGTGCCACCGGCACAGGTGTAATCCCAGATACGCAGTATTTT
>many|TRBJ1-3|TRBD1|TRBV11-2
CASSATGGSGNTIYF
TGTGCCAGCAGCGCTACAGGGGGCTCTGGAAACACCATATATTTT
>many|TRBJ1-5|-|TRBV11-2
CASSQNQDQPQHF
TGTGCCAGCAGCCAAAATCAAGATCAGCCCCAGCATTTT
>few|TRBJ2-1|TRBD2|TRBV7-2
CASSLGSSGGPSNEQFF
TGTGCCAGCAGCTTAGGCTCTAGCGGGGGGCCAAGCAATGAGCAGTTCTTC
>-|TRBJ2-1|-|TRBV6-5
CASSSRQGDFGNEQFF
TGTGCCAGCAGTTCTCGGCAGGGGGACTTCGGCAATGAGCAGTTCTTC
>many|TRBJ2-1|-|TRBV2
CASIIDPRSYNEQFF
TGTGCCAGCATAATTGACCCCCGCTCCTACAATGAGCAGTTCTTC
>many|TRBJ2-3|TRBD2|TRBV28
CASSLSQLAVNTDTQYF
TGTGCCAGCAGTTTATCCCAGCTAGCGGTGAACACAGATACGCAGTATTTT
>many|TRBJ1-2|-|TRBV27
CASSLSPGREDYGYTF
TGTGCCAGCAGTTTATCCCCCGGCAGAGAGGACTATGGCTACACCTTC
>once|TRBJ1-1|-|TRBV3-1
CASSQVEGNTEAFF
TGTGCCAGCAGCCAAGTAGAGGGGAACACTGAAGCTTTCTTT
>many|TRBJ1-2|-|TRBV5-1
CASSPGMDYGYTF
TGCGCCAGCAGTCCGGGAATGGACTATGGCTACACCTTC
>few|TRBJ1-2|-|TRBV5-6
CASIGSDGFYGYTF
TGTGCCAGCATTGGGTCGGACGGCTTCTATGGCTACACCTTC